This TCR beta chain was captured in a study of cytomegalovirus exposure and HLA in healthy donors. Study-level background: A prior study identified 117 million unique TCR beta sequences from roughly 180 million T cells. Study-wide points: Later analysis showed TCR association rates varying by HLA locus, highest for DRB1 and lowest for HLA-C. Earlier analysis yielded a pattern in which most TCR beta V segments were productive about 87% or about 30% of the time.

Vbeta (60) and Jbeta (13) primers were used in the PCR. TCRdb's copy holds only in-frame clones and misses some; the assay was immunoSEQ multiplex PCR. Of roughly 160,000 clones in the sample, about three quarters are singletons; the top ten hold about 1.6%. Trimming removed 11 bases at V and 4 bases at J, with 17 bases between. The CDR3 loop spans 14 amino acids. In germline, CDR1 is ENHRY, CDR2 SYGVKD. This clone showed up just once. Its antigen is not known. Donors likely had unrecorded immune exposures despite being nominally healthy when sampled. Material for sequencing was PBMCs. This receptor was obtained from a girl between 10 and 17 years old in good health and CMV-seronegative. This chain links TRBV10-3 with TRBJ1-4; D might be TRBD1 (6 bases). The CDR3 loop reads CASQLGQSNEKLFF. The CDR3 DNA is TGTGCCTCACAGTTAGGACAGAGTAATGAAAAACTGTTTTTT.